These T cell receptor beta chains were read from a single sample in a study of cytomegalovirus exposure and HLA in healthy donors. Produced via immunoSEQ multiplex PCR; TCRdb's table is partial and in-frame only. The sample yields 150,000 to 200,000 clones, 70% to 90% seen once. Source material: PBMCs. These receptors were collected from a man aged 18 to 29 in good health and CMV-seropositive. The CDR3 runs from the conserved cysteine through the conserved F or W. A D gene is named only where the DNA matches it firmly. The size field is filled for only some rows; it gives once, few, many or a size class.

D gene | J gene | V gene | CDR3 length | clone size | CDR3 protein | CDR3 DNA
. | TRBJ1-1 | TRBV5-1 | 15 | . | CASSLDYTLNTEAFF | TGCGCCAGCAGCTTGGACTACACGCTGAACACTGAAGCTTTCTTT
TRBD2 | TRBJ2-3 | TRBV7-2 | 15 | . | CASSPSGVITDTQYF | TGTGCCAGCAGCCCTAGCGGGGTGATCACAGATACGCAGTATTTT
TRBD2 | TRBJ2-7 | TRBV4-3 | 16 | . | CASSQGRLAGGLEQYF | TGCGCCAGCAGCCAAGGTCGGCTAGCGGGGGGGTTGGAGCAGTACTTC
. | TRBJ1-5 | TRBV19 | 14 | . | CASSIGGYNQPQHF | TGTGCCAGTAGTATTGGGGGCTACAATCAGCCCCAGCATTTT
. | TRBJ2-5 | TRBV5-1 | 16 | . | CASSLGTGHRQETQYF | TGCGCCAGCAGCTTGGGAACGGGACACCGGCAAGAGACCCAGTACTTC
TRBD1 | TRBJ2-7 | TRBV6-5 | 14 | . | CASSYSDRAYEQYF | TGTGCCAGCAGTTACTCGGACAGGGCGTACGAGCAGTACTTC
TRBD1 | TRBJ2-5 | TRBV7-9 | 14 | . | CASEFPGQQETQYF | TGTGCCAGCGAATTCCCGGGACAGCAAGAGACCCAGTACTTC
TRBD1 | TRBJ1-2 | TRBV5-4 | 14 | . | CASSLGGTGDGYTF | TGTGCCAGCAGCTTAGGGGGGACAGGGGATGGCTACACCTTC
. | TRBJ1-5 | TRBV6-5 | 13 | few | CASSPRPSVSQHF | TGTGCCAGCAGTCCCAGGCCCTCGGTGTCCCAGCATTTT
. | TRBJ1-2 | TRBV27 | 14 | . | CASTPRVEGYGYTF | TGTGCCAGCACTCCAAGGGTAGAGGGCTATGGCTACACCTTC
TRBD1 | TRBJ2-7 | TRBV7-9 | 11 | . | CASSLDRWQYF | TGTGCCAGCAGCTTGGACAGGTGGCAGTACTTC
. | TRBJ1-6 | TRBV30 | 19 | . | CAWRGGMLRSSSYNSPLHF | TGTGCCTGGAGGGGGGGGATGCTGAGATCGAGCTCCTATAATTCACCCCTCCACTTT
TRBD2 | TRBJ2-1 | TRBV4-1 | 13 | . | CASSFGGGNEQFF | TGCGCCAGCAGTTTCGGCGGGGGCAATGAGCAGTTCTTC
. | TRBJ1-1 | TRBV4-3 | 15 | few | CASSLGGPMNTEAFF | TGCGCCAGCAGCCTAGGAGGCCCTATGAACACTGAAGCTTTCTTT
. | TRBJ1-6 | TRBV5-5 | 14 | . | CASSPGGALSPLHF | TGTGCCAGCAGCCCCGGAGGGGCCCTGTCACCCCTCCACTTT
. | TRBJ1-3 | TRBV28 | 19 | . | CATRPPLFERGNSGNTIYF | TGTGCCACCCGTCCGCCTCTGTTCGAAAGGGGAAACTCTGGAAACACCATATATTTT
. | TRBJ2-2 | TRBV27 | 15 | . | CASSLSLTNTGELFF | TGTGCCAGCAGTTTATCGTTAACGAACACCGGGGAGCTGTTTTTT
. | TRBJ1-5 | TRBV6-6 | 15 | . | CASSSPSSSNQPQHF | TGTGCCAGCAGTTCACCTAGCTCTAGCAATCAGCCCCAGCATTTT
TRBD1 | TRBJ1-5 | TRBV18 | 15 | . | CASSQVWTGKQPQHF | TGTGCCAGCTCACAGGTATGGACAGGGAAGCAGCCCCAGCATTTT
. | TRBJ2-6 | TRBV18 | 18 | once | CASSPGLNSVSGANVLTF | TGTGCCAGCTCACCGGGGCTTAACAGTGTATCTGGGGCCAACGTCCTGACTTTC
TRBD2 | TRBJ2-1 | TRBV7-8 | 14 | . | CASSAGLASNEQFF | TGTGCCAGCAGCGCGGGACTAGCAAGCAATGAGCAGTTCTTC
. | TRBJ2-7 | TRBV18 | 13 | few | CASSPRVSYEQYF | TGTGCCAGCTCGCCGCGGGTCTCCTACGAGCAGTACTTC
. | TRBJ1-1 | TRBV9 | 13 | few | CASSVGGDTEAFF | TGTGCCAGCAGCGTGGGGGGAGACACTGAAGCTTTCTTT
. | TRBJ2-7 | TRBV7-2 | 16 | . | CASSRTSRGGSYEQYF | TGTGCCAGCAGCCGTACGTCGCGTGGGGGGTCCTACGAGCAGTACTTC
TRBD1 | TRBJ2-2 | TRBV15 | 14 | . | CATRQGAGTGELFF | TGTGCCACCAGACAGGGGGCAGGAACCGGGGAGCTGTTTTTT
TRBD2 | TRBJ2-1 | TRBV7-3 | 18 | . | CASSLVPLGLAGYNEQFF | TGTGCCAGCAGCTTAGTACCTTTGGGACTAGCGGGGTACAATGAGCAGTTCTTC
. | TRBJ1-1 | TRBV25-1 | 13 | . | CASSASLPSEAFF | TGTGCCAGCAGTGCAAGCCTACCGAGCGAAGCTTTCTTT
TRBD1 | TRBJ1-6 | TRBV5-1 | 15 | . | CASSLLGQGNSPLHF | TGCGCCAGCAGCTTACTGGGACAGGGGAATTCACCCCTCCACTTT
. | TRBJ2-3 | TRBV5-6 | 12 | . | CASSLSAGTQYF | TGTGCCAGCAGCTTGAGTGCGGGTACGCAGTATTTT
TRBD1 | TRBJ1-3 | TRBV5-6 | 13 | . | CASSLSGGYTIYF | TGTGCCAGCAGCTTGTCAGGGGGGTACACCATATATTTT
. | TRBJ1-1 | TRBV12-5 | 12 | . | CASGLYGTEAFF | TGTGCTAGTGGTTTGTATGGGACAGAAGCTTTCTTT
TRBD2 | TRBJ2-5 | TRBV2 | 17 | . | CASSGRGTSGSQETQYF | TGTGCCAGCAGTGGGAGAGGTACTAGCGGGTCCCAAGAGACCCAGTACTTC
TRBD2 | TRBJ2-5 | TRBV6-1 | 14 | . | CASRTQAGKETQYF | TGTGCCAGCCGGACTCAAGCGGGGAAAGAGACCCAGTACTTC
. | TRBJ2-1 | TRBV15 | 15 | . | CATSRNPGLNNEQFF | TGTGCCACCAGCAGAAATCCGGGACTTAACAATGAGCAGTTCTTC
. | TRBJ1-3 | TRBV30 | 14 | . | CAWSVRGPGNTIYF | TGTGCCTGGAGTGTACGAGGGCCTGGAAACACCATATATTTT
. | TRBJ2-7 | TRBV30 | 12 | . | CAWSVGQGKQYF | TGTGCCTGGAGTGTAGGGCAGGGTAAACAGTACTTC
. | TRBJ2-5 | TRBV7-3 | 10 | . | CASSGETQYF | TGTGCCAGCTCAGGGGAGACCCAGTACTTC
TRBD1 | TRBJ2-7 | TRBV9 | 15 | . | CASSPTGQGDVEQYF | TGTGCCAGCAGCCCTACGGGACAGGGGGACGTAGAGCAGTACTTC
TRBD1 | TRBJ1-4 | TRBV11-2 | 14 | . | CASRTGTANEKLFF | TGTGCCAGCCGCACCGGGACAGCTAATGAAAAACTGTTTTTT
TRBD2 | TRBJ2-1 | TRBV7-9 | 16 | . | CASSLLKSSGGNEQFF | TGTGCCAGCAGCTTATTGAAATCTAGCGGGGGCAATGAGCAGTTCTTC
. | TRBJ1-6 | TRBV6-1 | 15 | . | CASSGVTGYPSPLHF | TGTGCCAGCAGTGGGGTGACAGGATATCCATCCCCCCTCCACTTT
. | TRBJ2-7 | TRBV6-1 | 12 | . | CASTLQGREQYF | TGTGCCAGCACATTGCAGGGTAGGGAGCAGTACTTC
TRBD2 | TRBJ2-3 | TRBV7-6 | 17 | . | CASSTRTSGGVTDTQYF | TGTGCCAGCAGCACCCGGACTAGCGGGGGGGTGACAGATACGCAGTATTTT
TRBD1 | TRBJ1-1 | TRBV10-1 | 14 | few | CASSEDRGRIEAFF | TGCGCCAGCAGCGAGGACAGGGGGCGAATTGAAGCTTTCTTT